The sequence of this TCR beta chain was determined in a study of cytomegalovirus exposure and HLA in healthy donors. Points on this clone: Its specificity is not known.

The CDR3 is 13 amino acids. CDR1 and CDR2 from the germline V gene are SGHVS and FQNEAQ. V gave up 8 bases and J gave up 4 bases, with 12 bases separating them. Study-wide results and caveats: It was found in a later analysis that first-cohort TCR clusters tended to co-occur in the roughly 120 validation repertoires. Most TCR sequences proved rare, with some public TCRs found in many donors.

The repertoire was sequenced with immunoSEQ multiplex PCR; TCRdb's copy has only in-frame clones and lacks some. The sample contains roughly 65,000 clones, about nine tenths of which appear only once. The sample was PBMCs. V and J are TRBV7-8 and TRBJ2-1; TRBD1 might be the D (5 bases). The origin of this receptor is a man between 18 and 29 years old in good health and CMV-seronegative. The CDR3 spells CASQGPPYNEQFF. CDR3 nucleotide sequence: TGTGCCAGCCAGGGCCCCCCTTACAATGAGCAGTTCTTC.